This T cell receptor beta chain was captured in a study of tumor-infiltrating lymphocytes in localized non-small cell lung cancer. TCRdb's copy holds only in-frame clones and misses some; the assay was immunoSEQ multiplex PCR. The sample has about 12,000 clones; about 66% are singletons. The germline V gene has CDR1 SGHVS and CDR2 FQNEAQ. This CDR3 contains 12 residues. Trimming took 1 base from V and 7 from J, leaving 4 bases between them. The sequence was obtained from a human donor with non-small cell lung cancer. Sample: lung tumor tissue. V is TRBV7-8 and J is TRBJ2-2; D remains ambiguous. CDR3 in DNA: TGTGCCAGCAGCTTAGGCTTCGGGGAGCTGTTTTTT. This codes for CASSLGFGELFF. Looking up the rest from reference TRBV7-8 and TRBJ2-2 gives the full variable domain: GAGVSQSPRYKVAKRGQDVALRCDPISGHVSLFWYQQALGQGPEFLTYFQNEAQLDKSGLPSDRFFAERPEGSVSTLKIQRTQQEDSAVYLCASSLGFGELFFGEGSRLTVL.